This T cell receptor (beta chain) was documented in a study of response to subunit inactivated influenza vaccine. Study-wide points: It was suggested by the authors that few new T cells are recruited by each seasonal influenza vaccination.

Each CDR3 protein gets one entry after TCRdb re-called the RT-PCR reads with MiXCR. The table includes some 520,000 distinct CDR3 sequences, approximately 16% detected once. The CDR3 covers 14 residues. Germline-derived CDR1 and CDR2 are SGDLS and YYNGEE. V was shortened by 0 bases and J by 1 base, with 7 bases between the two germline ends. Turning to this clonotype: Its antigen is still unknown.

Sequenced here: CD4+ T cells sorted from PBMCs, sampled around 25 months after vaccination. V usage is TRBV9 and J usage is TRBJ2-5; D ambiguous. This TCR was recovered from a man between 45 and 75 years old who received an inactivated influenza vaccine. The CDR3 here is CASSVAGSQETQYF. The CDR3 DNA sequence: TGTGCCAGCAGCGTAGCTGGCAGCCAAGAGACCCAGTACTTC.